This TCR beta chain was documented in a study of sequential checkpoint blockade in melanoma. Overall study context: Randomization was 1:1 between first-line nivolumab→ipilimumab and ipilimumab→nivolumab. Both treatment sequences were followed by maintenance nivolumab.

TCRdb's table, derived via immunoSEQ multiplex PCR, lists solely in-frame clones and lacks some. The repertoire holds approximately 26,000 clones, 60% to 80% seen once, with roughly a fifth in the top ten. The CDR3 runs 16 residues. V lost 2 bases to trimming and J lost 6 bases; unmatched junction nucleotides: 10. CDR1 is SQVTM and CDR2 is ANQGSEA in the germline V gene. Treatment indicated: randomized to nivolumab then ipilimumab (arm A) or the reverse (arm B). No patient had prior DNA-damaging chemotherapy. Live CD3+CD8+ CD19− CD56− cells were sorted from PBMCs. V is TRBV29-1 and J is TRBJ2-2; 9 nucleotides line up with TRBD1. The source is a human donor with melanoma. Specimen: CD8+ T cells sorted from blood (inferred from file names), collected from a patient given nivolumab and ipilimumab in sequence. The CDR3: CSVERGGQGKAGELFF. CDR3 DNA: TGCAGCGTTGAAAGGGGGGGACAGGGAAAAGCCGGGGAGCTGTTTTTT.